One T cell receptor (beta chain) is described in this entry. In the original workflow: Scientists estimated how many nucleated cells there were by amplifying reference gene primers. Profiling relied on immunoSEQ multiplex PCR, and the TCRdb table lists in-frame clones only, not all of them. That table gives V, J and clone size, and the DNA gave D and trimming. Counted here are about 130,000 clones, 70% to 90% occurring once; the ten biggest clones make up 1.2%. The sample is drawn from a study of blood T cell repertoires in COVID-19. As for the study in general: COVID-19 samples, acute and convalescent, were from the United States, Italy and Spain. T cells, B-cell-depleted T cells, or PBMCs provided the cDNA or gDNA that served as material.

Germline assignment: CDR1 PRHDT and CDR2 FYEKMQ (reference sequence). The CDR3 consists of 18 residues. After removal of 3 bases from V and 4 bases from J, the junction contained 7 bases not matched to a gene. Sequencing was performed on peripheral blood. This TCR was sampled from a woman older than 75 with acute or convalescent COVID-19. V and J are TRBV13 and TRBJ2-1; 15 bases line up with TRBD2. CDR3 coding DNA: TGTGCCAGCAGCTTCCGCGGACTAGCGGGAGGGCCGTACAATGAGCAGTTCTTC. It specifies CASSFRGLAGGPYNEQFF.